This record looks at one TCR beta chain sequence and its context. The germline gives CDR1 MNHNS, CDR2 SASEGT. The V end lost 6 bases, the J end lost 0 bases, and 11 bases lay between the germline ends. The CDR3 sequence is 15 residues long. This specimen belongs to a study of OX40 agonist ivuxolimab in advanced cancers. TCRdb's copy holds only in-frame clones and misses some; the assay was immunoSEQ multiplex PCR. The table has about 68,000 clones, approximately 86% seen once. The starting material was CD4+ or CD8+ T cells sorted from blood, obtained in a trial of the OX40 agonist ivuxolimab. This clonotype was obtained from an adult with an advanced solid tumor such as melanoma, head and neck, liver or kidney cancer. V is TRBV6-1 and J is TRBJ1-4, with D uncertain. The DNA of the CDR3 is TGTGCCAGCAGCAGGACCGCTACAACTAATGAAAAACTGTTTTTT. It is translated as CASSRTATTNEKLFF.